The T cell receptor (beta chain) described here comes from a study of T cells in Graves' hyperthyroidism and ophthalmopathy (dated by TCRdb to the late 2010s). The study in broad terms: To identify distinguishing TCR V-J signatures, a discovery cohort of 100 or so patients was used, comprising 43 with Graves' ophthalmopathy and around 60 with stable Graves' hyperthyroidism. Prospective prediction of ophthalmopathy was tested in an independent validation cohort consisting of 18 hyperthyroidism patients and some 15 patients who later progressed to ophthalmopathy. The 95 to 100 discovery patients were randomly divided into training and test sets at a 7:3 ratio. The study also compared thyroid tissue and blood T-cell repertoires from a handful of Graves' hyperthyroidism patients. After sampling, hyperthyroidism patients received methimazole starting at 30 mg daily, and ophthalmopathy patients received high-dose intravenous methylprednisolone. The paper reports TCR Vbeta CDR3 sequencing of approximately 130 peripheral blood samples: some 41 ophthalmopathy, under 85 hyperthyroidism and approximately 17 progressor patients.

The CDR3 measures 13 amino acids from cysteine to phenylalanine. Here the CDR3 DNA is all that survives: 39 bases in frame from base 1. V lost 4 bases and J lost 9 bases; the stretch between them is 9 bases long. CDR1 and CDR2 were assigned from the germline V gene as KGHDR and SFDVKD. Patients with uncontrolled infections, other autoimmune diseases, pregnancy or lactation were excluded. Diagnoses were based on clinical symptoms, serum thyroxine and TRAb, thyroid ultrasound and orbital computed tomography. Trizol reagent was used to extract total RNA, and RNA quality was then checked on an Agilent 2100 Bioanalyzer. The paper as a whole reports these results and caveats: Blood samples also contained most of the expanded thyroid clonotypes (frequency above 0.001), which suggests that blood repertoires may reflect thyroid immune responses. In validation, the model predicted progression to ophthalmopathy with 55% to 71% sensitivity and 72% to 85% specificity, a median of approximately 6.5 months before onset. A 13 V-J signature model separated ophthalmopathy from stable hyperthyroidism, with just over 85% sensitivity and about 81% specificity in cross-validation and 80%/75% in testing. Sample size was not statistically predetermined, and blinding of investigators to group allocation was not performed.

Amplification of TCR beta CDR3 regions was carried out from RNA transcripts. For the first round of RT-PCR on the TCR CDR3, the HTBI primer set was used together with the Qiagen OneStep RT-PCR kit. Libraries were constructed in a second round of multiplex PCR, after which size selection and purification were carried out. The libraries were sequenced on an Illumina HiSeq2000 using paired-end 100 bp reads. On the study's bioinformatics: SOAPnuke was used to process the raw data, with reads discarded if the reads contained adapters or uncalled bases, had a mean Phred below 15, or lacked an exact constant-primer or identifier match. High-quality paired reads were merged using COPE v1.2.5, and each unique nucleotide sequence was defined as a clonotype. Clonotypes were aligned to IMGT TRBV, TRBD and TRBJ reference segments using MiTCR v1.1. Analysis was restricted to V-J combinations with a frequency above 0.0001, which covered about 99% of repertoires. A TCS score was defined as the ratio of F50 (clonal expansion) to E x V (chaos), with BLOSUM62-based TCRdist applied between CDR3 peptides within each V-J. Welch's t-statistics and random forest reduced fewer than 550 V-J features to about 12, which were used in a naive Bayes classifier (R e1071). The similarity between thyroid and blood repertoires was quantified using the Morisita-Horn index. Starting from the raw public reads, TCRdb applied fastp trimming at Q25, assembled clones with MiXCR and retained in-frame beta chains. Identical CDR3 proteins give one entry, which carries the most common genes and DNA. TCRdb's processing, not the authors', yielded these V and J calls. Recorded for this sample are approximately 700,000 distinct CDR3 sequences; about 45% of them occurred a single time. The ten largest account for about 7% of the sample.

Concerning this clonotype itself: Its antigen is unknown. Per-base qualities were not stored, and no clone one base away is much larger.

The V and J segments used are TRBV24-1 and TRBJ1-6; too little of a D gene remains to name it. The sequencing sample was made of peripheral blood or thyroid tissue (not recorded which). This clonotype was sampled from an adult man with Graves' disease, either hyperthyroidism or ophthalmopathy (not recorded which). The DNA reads TGTGCCACCAGTGACGGTGTGGTTTCACCCCTCCACTTT. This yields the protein CATSDGVVSPLHF.